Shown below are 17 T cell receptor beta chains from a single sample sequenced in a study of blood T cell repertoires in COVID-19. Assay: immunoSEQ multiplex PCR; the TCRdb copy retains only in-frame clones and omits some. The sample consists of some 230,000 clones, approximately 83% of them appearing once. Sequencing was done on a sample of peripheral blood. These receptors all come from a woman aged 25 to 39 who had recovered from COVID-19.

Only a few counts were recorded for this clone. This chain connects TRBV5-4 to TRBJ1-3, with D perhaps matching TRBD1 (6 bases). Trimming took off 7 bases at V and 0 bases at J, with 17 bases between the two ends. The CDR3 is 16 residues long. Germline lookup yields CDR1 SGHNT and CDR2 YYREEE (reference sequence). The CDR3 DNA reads TGTGCCAGCGCAACCAAAGGGACAAGCTCTGGAAACACCATATATTTT. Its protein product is CASATKGTSSGNTIYF.

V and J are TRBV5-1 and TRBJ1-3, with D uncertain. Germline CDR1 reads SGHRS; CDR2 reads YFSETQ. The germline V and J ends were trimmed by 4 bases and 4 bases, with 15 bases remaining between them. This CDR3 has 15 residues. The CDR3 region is CASSPVAPRGNTIYF. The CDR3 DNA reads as TGCGCCAGCAGCCCGGTCGCGCCCCGAGGAAACACCATATATTTT.

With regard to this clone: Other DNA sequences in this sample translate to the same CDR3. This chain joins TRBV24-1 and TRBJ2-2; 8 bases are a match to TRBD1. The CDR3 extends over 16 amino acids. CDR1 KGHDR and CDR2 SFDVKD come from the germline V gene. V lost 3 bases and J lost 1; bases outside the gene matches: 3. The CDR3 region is CATSDPGTGNTGELFF. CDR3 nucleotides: TGTGCCACCAGTGATCCCGGGACAGGGAACACCGGGGAGCTGTTTTTT.

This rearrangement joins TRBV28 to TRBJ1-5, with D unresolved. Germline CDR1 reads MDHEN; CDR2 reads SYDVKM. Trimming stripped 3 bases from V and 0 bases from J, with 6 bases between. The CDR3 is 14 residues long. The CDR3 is CASSFSDSNQPQHF. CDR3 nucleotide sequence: TGTGCCAGCAGTTTTTCAGATAGCAATCAGCCCCAGCATTTT.

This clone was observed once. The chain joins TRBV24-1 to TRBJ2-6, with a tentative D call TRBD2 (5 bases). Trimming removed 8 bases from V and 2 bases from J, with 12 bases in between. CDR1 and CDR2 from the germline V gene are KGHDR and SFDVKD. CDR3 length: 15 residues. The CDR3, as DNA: TGTGCCACCAAGGAGGACGGAACTGGGGCCAACGTCCTGACTTTC. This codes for CATKEDGTGANVLTF.

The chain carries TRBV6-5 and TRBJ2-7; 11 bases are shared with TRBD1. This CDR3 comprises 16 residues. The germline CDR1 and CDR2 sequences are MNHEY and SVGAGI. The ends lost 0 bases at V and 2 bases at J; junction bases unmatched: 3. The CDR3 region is CASSYSGTGGAYEQYF. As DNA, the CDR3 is TGTGCCAGCAGTTACTCTGGGACAGGGGGAGCCTACGAGCAGTACTTC.

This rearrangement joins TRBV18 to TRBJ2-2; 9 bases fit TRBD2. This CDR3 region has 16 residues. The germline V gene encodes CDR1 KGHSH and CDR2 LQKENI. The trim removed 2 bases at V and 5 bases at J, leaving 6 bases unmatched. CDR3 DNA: TGTGCCAGCTCACCAATCGCGGGAGGGCCGACCGGGGAGCTGTTTTTT. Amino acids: CASSPIAGGPTGELFF. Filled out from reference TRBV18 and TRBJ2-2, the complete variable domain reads NAGVMQNPRHLVRRRGQEARLRCSPMKGHSHVYWYRQLPEEGLKFMVYLQKENIIDESGMPKERFSAEFPKEGPSILRIQQVVRGDSAAYFCASSPIAGGPTGELFFGEGSRLTVL.

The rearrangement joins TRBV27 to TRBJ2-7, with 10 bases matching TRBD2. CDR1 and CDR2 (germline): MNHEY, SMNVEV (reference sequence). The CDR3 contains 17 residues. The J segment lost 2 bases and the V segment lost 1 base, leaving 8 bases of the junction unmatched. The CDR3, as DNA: TGTGCCAGCAGTTTATGGCCTAGCGGGAGTGAAACCTACGAGCAGTACTTC. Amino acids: CASSLWPSGSETYEQYF.

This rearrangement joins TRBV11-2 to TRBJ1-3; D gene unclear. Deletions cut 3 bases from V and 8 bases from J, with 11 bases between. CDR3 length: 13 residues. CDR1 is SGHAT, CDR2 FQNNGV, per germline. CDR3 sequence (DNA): TGTGCCAGCAGCTTGGGAGGAGGAGACACCATATATTTT. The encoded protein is CASSLGGGDTIYF.

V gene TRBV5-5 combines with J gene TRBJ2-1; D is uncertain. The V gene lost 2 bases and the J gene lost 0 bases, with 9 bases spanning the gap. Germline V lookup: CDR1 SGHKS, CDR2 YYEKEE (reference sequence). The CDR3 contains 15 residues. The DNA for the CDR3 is TGTGCCAGCAGCTTCGTGGGCTCCTCCTACAATGAGCAGTTCTTC. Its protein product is CASSFVGSSYNEQFF.

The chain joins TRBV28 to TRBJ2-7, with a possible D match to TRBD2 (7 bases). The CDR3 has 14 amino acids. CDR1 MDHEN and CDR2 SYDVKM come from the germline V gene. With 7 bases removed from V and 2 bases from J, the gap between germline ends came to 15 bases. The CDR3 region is CASTGGGSTYEQYF. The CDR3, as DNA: TGTGCCAGCACCGGCGGGGGCTCCACCTACGAGCAGTACTTC.

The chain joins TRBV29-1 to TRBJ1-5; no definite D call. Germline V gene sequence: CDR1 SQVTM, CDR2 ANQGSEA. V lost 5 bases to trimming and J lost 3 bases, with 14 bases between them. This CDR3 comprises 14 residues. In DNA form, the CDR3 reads TGCAGCGTTACCTTGTCCCTAGACAATCAGCCCCAGCATTTT. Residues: CSVTLSLDNQPQHF.

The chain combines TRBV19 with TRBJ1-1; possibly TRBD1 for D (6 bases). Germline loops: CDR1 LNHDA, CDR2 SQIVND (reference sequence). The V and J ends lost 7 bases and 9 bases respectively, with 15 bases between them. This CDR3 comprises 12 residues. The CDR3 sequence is CASTNDRRQAFF. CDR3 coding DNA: TGTGCCAGTACCAACGACAGGAGGCAAGCTTTCTTT.

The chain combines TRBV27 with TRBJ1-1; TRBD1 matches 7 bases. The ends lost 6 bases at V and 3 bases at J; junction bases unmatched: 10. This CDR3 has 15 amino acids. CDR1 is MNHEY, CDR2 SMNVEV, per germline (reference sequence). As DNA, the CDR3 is TGTGCCAGCAGCTACAGGGGTACTGAGTACACTGAAGCTTTCTTT. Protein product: CASSYRGTEYTEAFF.

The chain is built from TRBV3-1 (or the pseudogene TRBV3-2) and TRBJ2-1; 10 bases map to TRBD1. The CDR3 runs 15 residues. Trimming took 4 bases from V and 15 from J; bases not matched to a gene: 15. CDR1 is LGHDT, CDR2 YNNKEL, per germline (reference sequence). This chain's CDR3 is CASSPLGQGNFGPFF. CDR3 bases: TGTGCCAGCAGCCCATTGGGACAGGGGAATTTTGGGCCGTTCTTC.

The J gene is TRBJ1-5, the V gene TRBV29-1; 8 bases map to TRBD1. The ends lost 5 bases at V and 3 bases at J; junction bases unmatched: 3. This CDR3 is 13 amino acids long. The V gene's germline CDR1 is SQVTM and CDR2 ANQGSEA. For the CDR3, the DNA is TGCAGCGTTCGGACAGGGTTCAATCAGCCCCAGCATTTT. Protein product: CSVRTGFNQPQHF.

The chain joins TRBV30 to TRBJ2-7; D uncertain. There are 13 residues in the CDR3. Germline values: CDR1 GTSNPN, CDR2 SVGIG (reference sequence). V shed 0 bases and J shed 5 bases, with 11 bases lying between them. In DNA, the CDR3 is TGTGCCTGGAGTGTACTGTCCGGAGACGAGCAGTACTTC. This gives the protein CAWSVLSGDEQYF.